Below, one TCR beta chain is given with its context. Its antigen remains unidentified. This entry is derived from a study of cytomegalovirus exposure and HLA in healthy donors. Overall study context: In a later analysis, the roughly 130 validation repertoires were reported to have used the same platform as the roughly 670 first-cohort repertoires.

The length of the CDR3 is 14 residues. V was shortened by 5 bases and J by 2 bases, with 12 bases between the two germline ends. The germline gives CDR1 SEHNR, CDR2 FQNEAQ (reference sequence). Generated by immunoSEQ multiplex PCR, the TCRdb table keeps only in-frame clones and is missing some. The sample lists 200,000 to 300,000 clones, 90% occurring once. Study outcomes and limitations: In vitro confirmation showed three CMV-associated chains to be CMV antigen specific. Some public TCRs appeared in many individuals, while most sequences were rare. Within the 120 or so validation repertoires, first-cohort TCR clusters tended to co-occur, according to a later analysis.

Sample: PBMCs. J is TRBJ2-5 and V is TRBV7-9, with D possibly matching TRBD2 (6 bases). This receptor was taken from a young woman in good health and CMV-seronegative. CDR3 DNA: TGTGCCAGCAGCCGACCCAGCGGGCAAGAGACCCAGTACTTC. This codes for CASSRPSGQETQYF. Together with reference TRBV7-9 and TRBJ2-5, the CDR3 gives the full variable domain: DTGVSQNPRHKITKRGQNVTFRCDPISEHNRLYWYRQTLGQGPEFLTYFQNEAQLEKSRLLSDRFSAERPKGSFSTLEIQRTEQGDSAMYLCASSRPSGQETQYFGPGTRLLVL.